What follows are 4 T cell receptor beta chains derived from one specimen sequenced in a study of T cells in Graves' hyperthyroidism and ophthalmopathy. TCR beta CDR3 sequences were amplified from RNA transcripts. First-round RT-PCR with HTBI primers amplified the TCR CDR3 region. Each CDR3 protein is one row after TCRdb ran MiXCR on the multiplex PCR reads. Of about 560,000 distinct CDR3 sequences in the sample, less than 20% were seen once. The sample consisted of blood. The receptors here all came from a woman under 40 with Graves' hyperthyroidism.

The sample holds many counts of this clonotype. The chain couples TRBV7-3 to TRBJ2-7; perhaps TRBD1 as D (5 bases). In germline, CDR1 is SGHTA, CDR2 FQGTGA. V lost 1 base to trimming and J lost 0 bases, with 19 bases between them. There are 18 residues in the CDR3. CDR3 nucleotides: TGTGCCAGCAGCTTAATGGACACCGGACACAGGAGCTCCTACGAGCAGTACTTC. This gives the protein CASSLMDTGHRSSYEQYF.

This clonotype has just a few counts. V usage is TRBV7-9 and J usage is TRBJ2-7; the D gene is possibly TRBD1 (6 bases). The CDR3 is made up of 15 amino acids. The germline V gene has CDR1 SEHNR and CDR2 FQNEAQ (reference sequence). V lost 5 bases and J 2 bases, leaving 16 bases between the germline ends. In DNA, the CDR3 is TGTGCCAGCAGCCCCCGGACAGACAACCCCTACGAGCAGTACTTC. It specifies CASSPRTDNPYEQYF.

This clonotype was found many times. This rearrangement joins TRBV18 to TRBJ2-5; 10 bases match TRBD2. Trimming at V came to 2 bases and at J to 4 bases, leaving 4 bases not matched to a gene. The CDR3 has 15 amino acids. Looked up from germline, CDR1 is KGHSH and CDR2 is LQKENI. CDR3 region: CASSPSLAGVETQYF. CDR3 coding DNA: TGTGCCAGCTCACCAAGTCTAGCGGGAGTAGAGACCCAGTACTTC.

This clonotype has at least ten counts. This rearrangement joins TRBV7-2 to TRBJ2-7; D call uncertain. Trimming removed 6 bases at V and 0 bases at J, with 12 bases between. Germline values: CDR1 SGHTA, CDR2 FQGNSA. The length of the CDR3 is 14 residues. The CDR3 region has the DNA TGTGCCAGCAGTCCAGATTTCTCCTCCTACGAGCAGTACTTC. Translated, it gives CASSPDFSSYEQYF.